One sample yielded the 6 T cell receptor beta chains listed below, sequenced in a study of siplizumab effects on memory and regulatory T cells. Data came from immunoSEQ multiplex PCR; TCRdb stores just in-frame clones and leaves some out. This table holds some 40,000 clones, more than 70% found once. Specimen: naive CD4+ T cells sorted from blood. These receptors all stem from a human donor in good health.

V is TRBV5-1 and J is TRBJ2-7; D call uncertain. CDR3 size: 15 residues. V dropped 1 base and J dropped 1 base, with 12 bases sitting between them. Germline values: CDR1 SGHRS, CDR2 YFSETQ. The CDR3 sequence is CASSLTVPSSYEQYF. The DNA for the CDR3 is TGCGCCAGCAGCTTGACAGTCCCCAGTTCCTACGAGCAGTACTTC.

The chain uses TRBV30 and TRBJ1-2; D uncertain. V was cut by 2 bases and J by 4 bases, with 8 bases left in between. The CDR3 extends over 12 amino acids. Germline V CDR1 and CDR2: GTSNPN, SVGIG (reference sequence). In nucleotides, the CDR3 is TGTGCCTGGAGTCCTCCGGGCTATGGCTACACCTTC. This encodes CAWSPPGYGYTF.

CDR3 amino acids: CAINGGVGTEAFF. CDR3 nucleotide sequence: TGTGCCATCAACGGGGGCGTAGGTACTGAAGCTTTCTTT. V is TRBV10-3 and J is TRBJ1-1; a possible D gene is TRBD1 (6 bases). Germline V gene lookup returns CDR1 ENHRY and CDR2 SYGVKD. The CDR3 covers 13 residues. V gave up 7 bases and J gave up 5 bases, with 14 bases separating them.

V is TRBV19 and J is TRBJ2-1; weak D call: TRBD2 (6 bases). The ends were cut back, 9 bases at V and 6 bases at J, with 18 bases in the middle. The CDR3 length is 14 residues. Looked up from germline, CDR1 is LNHDA and CDR2 is SQIVND (reference sequence). CDR3 in DNA: TGTGCCAGCGGCCGGGGACGGGAGCTCAATGAGCAGTTCTTC. It is translated as CASGRGRELNEQFF. Full variable domain (missing parts from reference TRBV19 and TRBJ2-1): DGGITQSPKYLFRKEGQNVTLSCEQNLNHDAMYWYRQDPGQGLRLIYYSQIVNDFQKGDIAEGYSVSREKKESFPLTVTSAQKNPTAFYLCASGRGRELNEQFFGPGTRLTVL.

V gene TRBV6-5 combines with J gene TRBJ1-3; the match to TRBD1 covers 7 bases. Germline CDR1 reads MNHEY; CDR2 reads SVGAGI. The ends lost 6 bases at V and 9 bases at J; junction bases unmatched: 11. The CDR3 length is 14 residues. The CDR3 is CASSRGTAEGTIYF. The DNA for the CDR3 is TGTGCCAGCAGCCGTGGGACAGCCGAGGGCACCATATATTTT.

The genes are TRBV6-5 and TRBJ2-7, with D possibly being TRBD1 (5 bases). Germline V CDR1 and CDR2: MNHEY, SVGAGI. V was shortened by 5 bases and J by 0 bases, with 8 bases between the two germline ends. This CDR3 is built from 13 residues. The CDR3 loop is CASSRQISYEQYF. CDR3 DNA sequence: TGTGCCAGCAGTCGACAGATCTCCTACGAGCAGTACTTC.